This T cell receptor beta chain was obtained from a study of cytomegalovirus exposure and HLA in healthy donors. Findings of the study overall: A later analysis appeared to link common viral pathogens to several of the most significant clusters. As confirmed in vitro, a few CMV-associated chains were specific for CMV antigens.

CDR1 is SGHRS and CDR2 is YFSETQ in the germline V gene. The CDR3 runs 16 residues. Between the trimmed V and J ends, which lost 3 bases and 3 bases, there was a span of 18 bases. PCR was performed using 60 Vbeta and 13 Jbeta primers. How the authors handled the data: A later analysis counted about 80 million unique TCR beta chains, some 11 million shared. Some clones are missing from TCRdb's copy, which holds only in-frame ones; the method was immunoSEQ multiplex PCR. V and J calls and clone size follow that table, whereas D and trimming were derived from the DNA. The repertoire holds around 150,000 clones, with around 76% as singletons. As to this clone: The antigen is not known.

Sequencing used PBMCs. This sequence joins TRBV5-1 and TRBJ1-1; D remains unclear. The TCR was taken from a female donor in good health and CMV-seronegative. Written as DNA, the CDR3 is TGCGCCAGCAGCTCGCCTGGAAGAGGCGAGGACACTGAAGCTTTCTTT. The encoded protein is CASSSPGRGEDTEAFF.